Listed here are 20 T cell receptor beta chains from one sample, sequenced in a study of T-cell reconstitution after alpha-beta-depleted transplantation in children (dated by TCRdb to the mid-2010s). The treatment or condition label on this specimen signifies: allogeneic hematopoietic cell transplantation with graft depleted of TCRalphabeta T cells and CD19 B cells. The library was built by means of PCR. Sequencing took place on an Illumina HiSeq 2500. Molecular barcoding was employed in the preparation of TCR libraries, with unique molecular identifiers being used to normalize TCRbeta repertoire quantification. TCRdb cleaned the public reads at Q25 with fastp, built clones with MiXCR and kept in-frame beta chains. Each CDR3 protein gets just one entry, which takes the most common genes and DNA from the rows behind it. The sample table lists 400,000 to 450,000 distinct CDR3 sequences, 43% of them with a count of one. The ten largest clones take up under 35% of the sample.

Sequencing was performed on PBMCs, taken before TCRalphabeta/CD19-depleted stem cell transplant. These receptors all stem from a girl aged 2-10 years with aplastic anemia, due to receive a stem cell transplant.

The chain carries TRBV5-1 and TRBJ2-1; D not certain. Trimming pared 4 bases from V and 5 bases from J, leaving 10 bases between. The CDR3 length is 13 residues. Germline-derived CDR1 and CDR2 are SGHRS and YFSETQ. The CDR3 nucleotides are TGCGCCAGCAGCGTAGAGGCCCACAATGAGCAGTTCTTC. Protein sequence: CASSVEAHNEQFF.

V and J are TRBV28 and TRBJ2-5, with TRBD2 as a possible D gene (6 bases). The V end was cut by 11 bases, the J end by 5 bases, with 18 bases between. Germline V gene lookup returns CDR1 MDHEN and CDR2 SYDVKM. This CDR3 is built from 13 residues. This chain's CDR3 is CAGAGGRRETQYF. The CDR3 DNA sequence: TGTGCCGGCGCCGGGGGACGTAGGGAGACCCAGTACTTC.

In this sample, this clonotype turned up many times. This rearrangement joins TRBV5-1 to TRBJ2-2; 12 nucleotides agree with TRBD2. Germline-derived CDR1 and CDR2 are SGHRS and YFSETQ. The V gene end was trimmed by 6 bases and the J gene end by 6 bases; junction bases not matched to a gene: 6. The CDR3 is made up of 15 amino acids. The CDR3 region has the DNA TGCGCCAGCATCCGGACTAGCGGGGACCCCGGGGAGCTGTTTTTT. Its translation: CASIRTSGDPGELFF.

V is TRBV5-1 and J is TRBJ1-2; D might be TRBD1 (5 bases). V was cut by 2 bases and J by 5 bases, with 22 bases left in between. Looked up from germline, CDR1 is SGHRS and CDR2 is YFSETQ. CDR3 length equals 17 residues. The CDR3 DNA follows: TGCGCCAGCAGCTTCAGGGCAGGGTCCCATTCCTTGTATGGCTACACCTTC. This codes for CASSFRAGSHSLYGYTF.

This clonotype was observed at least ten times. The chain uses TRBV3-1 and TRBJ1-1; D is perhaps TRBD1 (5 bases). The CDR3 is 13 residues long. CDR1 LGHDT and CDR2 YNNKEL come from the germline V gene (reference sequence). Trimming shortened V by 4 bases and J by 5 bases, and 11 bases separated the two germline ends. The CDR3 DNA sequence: TGTGCCAGCAGCCCAGGGCGGGGGACTGAAGCTTTCTTT. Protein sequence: CASSPGRGTEAFF.

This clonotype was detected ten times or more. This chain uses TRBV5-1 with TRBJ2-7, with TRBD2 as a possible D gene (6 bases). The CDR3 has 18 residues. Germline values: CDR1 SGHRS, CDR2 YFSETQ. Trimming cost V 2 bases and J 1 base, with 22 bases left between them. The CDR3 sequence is CASSFTVSGTYLSYEQYF. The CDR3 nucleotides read TGCGCCAGCAGCTTTACAGTGTCCGGGACTTACCTATCCTACGAGCAGTACTTC. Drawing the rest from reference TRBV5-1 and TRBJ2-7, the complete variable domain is KAGVTQTPRYLIKTRGQQVTLSCSPISGHRSVSWYQQTPGQGLQFLFEYFSETQRNKGNFPGRFSGRQFSNSRSEMNVSTLELGDSALYLCASSFTVSGTYLSYEQYFGPGTRLTVT.

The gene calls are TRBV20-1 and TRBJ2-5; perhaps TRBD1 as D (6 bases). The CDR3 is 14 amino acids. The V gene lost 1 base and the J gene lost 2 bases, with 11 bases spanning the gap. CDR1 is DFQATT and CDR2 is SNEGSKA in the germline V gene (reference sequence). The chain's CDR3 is CSARAGEPQETQYF. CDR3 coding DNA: TGCAGTGCTAGAGCAGGGGAACCACAAGAGACCCAGTACTTC.

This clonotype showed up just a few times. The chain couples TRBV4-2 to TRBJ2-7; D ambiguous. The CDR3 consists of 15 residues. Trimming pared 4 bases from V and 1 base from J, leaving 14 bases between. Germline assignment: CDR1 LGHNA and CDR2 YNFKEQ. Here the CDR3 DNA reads TGTGCCAGCAGCCCAGGCAGCGCTCCTTCCTACGAGCAGTACTTC. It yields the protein CASSPGSAPSYEQYF.

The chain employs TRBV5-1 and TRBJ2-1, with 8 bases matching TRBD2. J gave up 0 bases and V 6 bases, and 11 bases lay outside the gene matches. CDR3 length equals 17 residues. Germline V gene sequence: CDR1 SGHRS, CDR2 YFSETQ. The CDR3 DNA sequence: TGCGCCAGCAATCCCGCGGGGGGCTTGAGCTCCTACAATGAGCAGTTCTTC. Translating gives CASNPAGGLSSYNEQFF.

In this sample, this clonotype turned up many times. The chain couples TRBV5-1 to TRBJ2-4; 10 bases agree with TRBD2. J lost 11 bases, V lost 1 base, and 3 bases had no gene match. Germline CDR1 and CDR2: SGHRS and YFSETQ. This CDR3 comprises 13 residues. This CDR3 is CASSLTSGTLQYF. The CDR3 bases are TGCGCCAGCAGCTTGACTAGCGGGACCCTTCAGTACTTC.

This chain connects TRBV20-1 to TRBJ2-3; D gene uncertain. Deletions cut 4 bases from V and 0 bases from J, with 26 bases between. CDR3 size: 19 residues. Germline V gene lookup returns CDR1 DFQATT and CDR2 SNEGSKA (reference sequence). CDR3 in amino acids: CSAKGLREYNPASTDTQYF. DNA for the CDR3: TGCAGTGCTAAGGGTCTCAGAGAGTATAATCCAGCTAGCACAGATACGCAGTATTTT.

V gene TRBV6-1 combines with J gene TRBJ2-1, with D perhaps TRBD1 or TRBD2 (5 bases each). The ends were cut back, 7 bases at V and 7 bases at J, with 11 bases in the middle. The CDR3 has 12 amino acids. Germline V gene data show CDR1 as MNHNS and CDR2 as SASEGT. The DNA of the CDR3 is TGTGCCAGCACGGGGACCTCAAATGAGCAGTTCTTC. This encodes CASTGTSNEQFF.

In DNA, the CDR3 is TGTGCCACCAGCGCAGCGGCCTTCTACAATGAGCAGTTCTTC. It translates to CATSAAAFYNEQFF. The chain recombines TRBV15 with TRBJ2-1; D might be TRBD2 (5 bases). Germline V gives CDR1 LNHNV, CDR2 YYDKDF (reference sequence). The CDR3 totals 14 residues. The V end was cut by 5 bases, the J end by 3 bases, with 11 bases between.

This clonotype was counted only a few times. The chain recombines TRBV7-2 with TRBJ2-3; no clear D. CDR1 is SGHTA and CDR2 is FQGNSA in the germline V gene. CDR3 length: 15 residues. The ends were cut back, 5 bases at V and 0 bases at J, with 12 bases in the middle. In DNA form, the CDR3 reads TGTGCCAGCAGCCCGGCGGAGTGGAGCACAGATACGCAGTATTTT. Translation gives CASSPAEWSTDTQYF.

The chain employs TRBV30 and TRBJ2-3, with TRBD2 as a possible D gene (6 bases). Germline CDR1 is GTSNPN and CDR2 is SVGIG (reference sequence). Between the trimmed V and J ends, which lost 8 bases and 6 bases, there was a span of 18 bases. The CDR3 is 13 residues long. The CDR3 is CALAGEAEDTQYF. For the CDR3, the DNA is TGTGCCCTCGCCGGGGAGGCCGAGGATACGCAGTATTTT.

The CDR3 here is CSAAAGSSYNEQFF. The CDR3 DNA follows: TGCAGTGCTGCAGCGGGCAGCTCCTACAATGAGCAGTTCTTC. This chain uses TRBV20-1 with TRBJ2-1; tentatively, D is TRBD2 (6 bases). The CDR3 length is 14 residues. Per germline, CDR1 DFQATT and CDR2 SNEGSKA (reference sequence). Deletions cut 5 bases from V and 0 bases from J, with 11 bases between.

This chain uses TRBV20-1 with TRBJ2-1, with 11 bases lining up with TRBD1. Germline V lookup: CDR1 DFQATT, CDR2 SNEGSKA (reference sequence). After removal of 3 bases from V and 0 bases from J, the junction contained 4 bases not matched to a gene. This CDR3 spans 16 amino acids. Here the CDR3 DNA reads TGCAGTGCTAGCGACGGGACAGGGGGCTCCTACAATGAGCAGTTCTTC. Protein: CSASDGTGGSYNEQFF.

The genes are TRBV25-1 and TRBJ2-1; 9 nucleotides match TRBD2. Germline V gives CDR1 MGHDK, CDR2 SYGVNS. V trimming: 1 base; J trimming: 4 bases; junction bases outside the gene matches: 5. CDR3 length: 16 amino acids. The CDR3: CASSEFGTSKYNEQFF. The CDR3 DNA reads TGTGCCAGCAGTGAATTTGGGACTAGCAAATACAATGAGCAGTTCTTC. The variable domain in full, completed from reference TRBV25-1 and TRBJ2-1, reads EADIYQTPRYLVIGTGKKITLECSQTMGHDKMYWYQQDPGMELHLIHYSYGVNSTEKGDLSSESTVSRIRTEHFPLTLESARPSHTSQYLCASSEFGTSKYNEQFFGPGTRLTVL.

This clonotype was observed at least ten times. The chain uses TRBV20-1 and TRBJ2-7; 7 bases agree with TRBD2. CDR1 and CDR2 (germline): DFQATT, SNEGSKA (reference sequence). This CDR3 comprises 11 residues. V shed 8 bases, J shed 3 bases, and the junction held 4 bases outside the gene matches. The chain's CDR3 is CSLADRYEQYF. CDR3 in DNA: TGCAGTCTAGCGGACCGCTACGAGCAGTACTTC.

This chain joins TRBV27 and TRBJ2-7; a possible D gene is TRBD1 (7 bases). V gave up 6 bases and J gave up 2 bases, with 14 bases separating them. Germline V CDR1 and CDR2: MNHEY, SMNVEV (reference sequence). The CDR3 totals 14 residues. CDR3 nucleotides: TGTGCCAGCAGCCCAGGGGGGCGTCCCTACGAGCAGTACTTC. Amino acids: CASSPGGRPYEQYF.